Sequencing of this T cell receptor (beta chain) was carried out in a study of cytomegalovirus exposure and HLA in healthy donors (dated by TCRdb to 2017 to 2019). Regarding the research as a whole: A later analysis indicated that the roughly 120 validation repertoires were generated on the platform also employed for the 700 or so repertoires of the first cohort. The study aimed to test whether cataloging public T cell receptors could reveal signatures of past pathogen exposure. In addition to the first cohort of approximately 650 subjects, a separate validation cohort of over 90 different subjects was used. To predict cytomegalovirus infection status, the study brought together high-throughput TCR immunosequencing, statistical association of individual TCRs with disease status, and machine learning.

Paper-wide results and their limitations: In both the original and validation cohorts, the classifier was reported to diagnose cytomegalovirus status with high specificity and sensitivity. Most TCR sequences were observed very rarely across donors, whereas some public TCRs were present in many individuals. The study listed over 150 TCR beta chains as associated with cytomegalovirus. The authors suggested that the approach could potentially be generalized to other disease states and immunological phenotypes. Of the cluster scores, 90% to 95% were above 0 in a later analysis, which found that TCRs clustered in the first cohort also tended to co-occur in the 120 validation repertoires. A later analysis lacked HLA typing for the validation cohort, so it scored co-occurrence in that cohort across all 130 or so repertoires. In vitro tests confirmed that a few of the cytomegalovirus-associated TCR beta chains recognize cytomegalovirus antigens.

Here V drops 4 bases and J drops 4 bases, and the junction holds 6 bases not matched to any gene. CDR1 MNHEY and CDR2 SMNVEV are derived from the germline V gene (reference sequence). The CDR3 runs 15 amino acids, cysteine and phenylalanine included. Only the CDR3 DNA stays, 45 bases, in frame from base 1. About this clone: Its antigen is unknown. Base quality data are lacking; no much larger clone is found one base away.

The library was generated by the immunoSEQ multiplex PCR assay. In the authors' own workflow: A statistical classification framework was built for diagnosing cytomegalovirus status from the catalog of TCR beta chain sequences. TCRdb provides this immuneACCESS table in a form limited to in-frame rearrangements. Some clones are lacking; in checked studies, under half of them reflect an unresolved V gene, and why the rest are absent is not known. V, J and clone size are those of that table, while D and trimming were read from the DNA. The table for this sample lists roughly 200,000 clones; roughly nine tenths of them were counted only once. Of the sample, 7.2% falls within the top ten clones. Donors formed part of the validation cohort, which comprised 120 subjects and was distinct from the first cohort of 550 to 850 subjects.

The chain joins TRBV27 to TRBJ2-5; 10 junctional bases match TRBD1. The clonotype originates from a man aged 30 to 45 in good health and CMV-seropositive. Material: PBMCs. In nucleotides, the sequence is TGTGCCAGCAGTTATGGGACAGGGGACAGAGAGACCCAGTACTTC. Its translation is CASSYGTGDRETQYF.